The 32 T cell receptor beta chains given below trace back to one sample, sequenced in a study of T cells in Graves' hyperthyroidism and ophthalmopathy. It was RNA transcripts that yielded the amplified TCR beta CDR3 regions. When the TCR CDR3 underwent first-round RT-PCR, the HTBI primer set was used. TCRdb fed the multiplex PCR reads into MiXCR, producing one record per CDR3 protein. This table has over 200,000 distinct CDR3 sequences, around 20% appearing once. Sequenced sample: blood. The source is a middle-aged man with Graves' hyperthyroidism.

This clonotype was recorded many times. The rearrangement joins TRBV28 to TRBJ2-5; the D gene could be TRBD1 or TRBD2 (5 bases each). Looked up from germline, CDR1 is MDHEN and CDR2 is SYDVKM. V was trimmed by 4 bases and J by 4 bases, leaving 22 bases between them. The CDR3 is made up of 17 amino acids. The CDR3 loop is CASSSFSGTPGGETQYF. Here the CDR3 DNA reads TGTGCCAGCAGTTCCTTCTCCGGGACCCCTGGGGGAGAGACCCAGTACTTC. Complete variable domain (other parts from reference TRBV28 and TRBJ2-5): DVKVTQSSRYLVKRTGEKVFLECVQDMDHENMFWYRQDPGLGLRLIYFSYDVKMKEKGDIPEGYSVSREKKERFSLILESASTNQTSMYLCASSSFSGTPGGETQYFGPGTRLLVL.

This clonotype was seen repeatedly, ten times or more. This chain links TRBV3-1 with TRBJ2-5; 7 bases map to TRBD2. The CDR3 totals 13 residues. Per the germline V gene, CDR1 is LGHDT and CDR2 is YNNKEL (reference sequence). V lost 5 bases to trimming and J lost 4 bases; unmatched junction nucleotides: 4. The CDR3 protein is CASSWGGGETQYF. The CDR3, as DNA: TGTGCCAGCAGCTGGGGGGGAGGAGAGACCCAGTACTTC.

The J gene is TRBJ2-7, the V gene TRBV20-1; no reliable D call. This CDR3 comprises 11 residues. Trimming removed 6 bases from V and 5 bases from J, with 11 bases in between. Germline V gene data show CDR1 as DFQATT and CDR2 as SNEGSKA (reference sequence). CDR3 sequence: CSAPRSHEQYF. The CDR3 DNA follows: TGCAGTGCCCCCCGGTCCCACGAGCAGTACTTC.

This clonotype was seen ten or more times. This CDR3 reads CASGYSEQYF. The CDR3 DNA reads TGTGCCAGCGGGTATTCCGAGCAGTACTTC. The rearrangement uses TRBV7-9 and TRBJ2-7; D unclear. CDR3 size: 10 residues. Per the germline V gene, CDR1 is SEHNR and CDR2 is FQNEAQ (reference sequence). V was cut by 8 bases and J by 6 bases, with 8 bases left in between. Supplemented by reference TRBV7-9 and TRBJ2-7, the full variable domain reads DTGVSQNPRHKITKRGQNVTFRCDPISEHNRLYWYRQTLGQGPEFLTYFQNEAQLEKSRLLSDRFSAERPKGSFSTLEIQRTEQGDSAMYLCASGYSEQYFGPGTRLTVT.

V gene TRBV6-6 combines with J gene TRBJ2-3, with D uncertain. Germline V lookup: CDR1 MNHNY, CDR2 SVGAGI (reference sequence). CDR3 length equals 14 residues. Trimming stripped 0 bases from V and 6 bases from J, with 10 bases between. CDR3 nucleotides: TGTGCCAGCAGTTACTCGAGCCCGTCCGATACGCAGTATTTT. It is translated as CASSYSSPSDTQYF.

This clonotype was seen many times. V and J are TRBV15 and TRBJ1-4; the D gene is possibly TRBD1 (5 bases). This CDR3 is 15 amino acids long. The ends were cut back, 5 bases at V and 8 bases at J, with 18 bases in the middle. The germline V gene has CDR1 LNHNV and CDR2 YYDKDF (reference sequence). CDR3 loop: CATSGPGQGGEKLFF. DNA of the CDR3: TGTGCCACCAGCGGACCCGGGCAGGGCGGAGAAAAACTGTTTTTT.

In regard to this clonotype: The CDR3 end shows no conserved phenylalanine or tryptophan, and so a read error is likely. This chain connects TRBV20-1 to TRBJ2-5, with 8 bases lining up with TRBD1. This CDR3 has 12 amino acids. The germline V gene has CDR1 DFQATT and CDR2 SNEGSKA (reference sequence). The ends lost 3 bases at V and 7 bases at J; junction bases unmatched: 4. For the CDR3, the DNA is TGCAGTGCTAGGACAGGGACAGGGACCCAGTACTCC. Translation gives CSARTGTGTQYS.

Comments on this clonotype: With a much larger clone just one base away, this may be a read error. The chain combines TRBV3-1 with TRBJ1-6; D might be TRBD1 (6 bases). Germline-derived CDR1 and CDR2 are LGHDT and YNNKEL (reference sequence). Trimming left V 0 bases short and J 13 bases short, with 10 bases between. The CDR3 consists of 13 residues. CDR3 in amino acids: CASSQDRGAPLHF. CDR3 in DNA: TGTGCCAGCAGCCAAGATCGGGGGGCTCCCCTCCACTTT.

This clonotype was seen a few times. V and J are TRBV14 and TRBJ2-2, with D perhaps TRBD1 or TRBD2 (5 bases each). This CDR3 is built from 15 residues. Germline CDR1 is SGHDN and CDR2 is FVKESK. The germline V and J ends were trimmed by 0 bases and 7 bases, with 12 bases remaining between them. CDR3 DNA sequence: TGTGCCAGCAGCCAAGAGGGACCCCTGGACGGGGAGCTGTTTTTT. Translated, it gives CASSQEGPLDGELFF.

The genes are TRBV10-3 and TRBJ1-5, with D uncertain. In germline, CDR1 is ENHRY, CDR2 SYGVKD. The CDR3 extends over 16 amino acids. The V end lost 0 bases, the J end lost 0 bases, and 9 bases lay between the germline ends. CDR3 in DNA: TGTGCCATCAGTGAGTCCAAGGGCAATAGCAATCAGCCCCAGCATTTT. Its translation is CAISESKGNSNQPQHF.

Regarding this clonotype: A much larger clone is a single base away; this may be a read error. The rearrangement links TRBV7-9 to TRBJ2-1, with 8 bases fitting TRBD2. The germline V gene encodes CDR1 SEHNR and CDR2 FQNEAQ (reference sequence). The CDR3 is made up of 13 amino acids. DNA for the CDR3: TGTGCCAACAGCTTGCGGGGGGTCGATGAGCAGTTCTTC. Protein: CANSLRGVDEQFF. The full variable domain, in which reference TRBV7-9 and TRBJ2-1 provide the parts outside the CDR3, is DTGVSQNPRHKITKRGQNVTFRCDPISEHNRLYWYRQTLGQGPEFLTYFQNEAQLEKSRLLSDRFSAERPKGSFSTLEIQRTEQGDSAMYLCANSLRGVDEQFFGPGTRLTVL.

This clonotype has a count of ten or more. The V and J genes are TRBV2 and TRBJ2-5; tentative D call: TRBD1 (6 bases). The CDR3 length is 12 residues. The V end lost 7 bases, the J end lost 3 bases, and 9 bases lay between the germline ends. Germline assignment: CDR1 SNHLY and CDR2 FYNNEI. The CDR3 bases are TGTGCCAGCAACAGGGAGAAAGAGACCCAGTACTTC. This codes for CASNREKETQYF.

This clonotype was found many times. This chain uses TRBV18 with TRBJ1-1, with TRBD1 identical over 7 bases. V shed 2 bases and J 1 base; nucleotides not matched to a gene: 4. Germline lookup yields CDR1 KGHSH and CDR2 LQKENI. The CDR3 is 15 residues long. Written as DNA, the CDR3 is TGTGCCAGCTCACCATCGGGGACAGCGAACACTGAAGCTTTCTTT. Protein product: CASSPSGTANTEAFF.

CDR3 sequence: CASSRSGTWNTEAFF. CDR3 nucleotide sequence: TGTGCCAGCAGCCGAAGTGGGACCTGGAACACTGAAGCTTTCTTT. J is TRBJ1-1 and V is TRBV11-1; TRBD1 is a possible D gene (5 bases). The CDR3 extends over 15 amino acids. CDR1 SGHAT and CDR2 FQDESV come from the germline V gene (reference sequence). The V end was cut by 5 bases, the J end by 1 base, with 14 bases between. The variable domain in full, completed from reference TRBV11-1 and TRBJ1-1, reads EAEVAQSPRYKITEKSQAVAFWCDPISGHATLYWYRQILGQGPELLVQFQDESVVDDSQLPKDRFSAERLKGVDSTLKIQPAELGDSAMYLCASSRSGTWNTEAFFGQGTRLTVV.

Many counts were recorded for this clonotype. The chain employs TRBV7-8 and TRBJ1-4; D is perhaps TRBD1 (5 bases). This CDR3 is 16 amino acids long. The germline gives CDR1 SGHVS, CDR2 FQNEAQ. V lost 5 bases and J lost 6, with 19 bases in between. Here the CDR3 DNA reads TGTGCCAGCAGCGTCCGGCGCCAGGGAGTGCATGAAAAACTGTTTTTT. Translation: CASSVRRQGVHEKLFF.

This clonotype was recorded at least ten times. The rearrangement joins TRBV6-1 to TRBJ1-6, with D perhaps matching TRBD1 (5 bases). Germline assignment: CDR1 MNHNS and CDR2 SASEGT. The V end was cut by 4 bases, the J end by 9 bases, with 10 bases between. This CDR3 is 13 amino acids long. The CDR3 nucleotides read TGTGCCAGCAGTGGATGGGGCGGTTCACCCCTCCACTTT. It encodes CASSGWGGSPLHF.

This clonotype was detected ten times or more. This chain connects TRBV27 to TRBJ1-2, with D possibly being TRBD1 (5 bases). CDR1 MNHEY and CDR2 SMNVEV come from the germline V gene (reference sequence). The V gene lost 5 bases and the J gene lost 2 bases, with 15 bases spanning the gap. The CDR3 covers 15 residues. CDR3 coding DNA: TGTGCCAGCAGTACCCGAGCGGGACCCAACTATGGCTACACCTTC. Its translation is CASSTRAGPNYGYTF.

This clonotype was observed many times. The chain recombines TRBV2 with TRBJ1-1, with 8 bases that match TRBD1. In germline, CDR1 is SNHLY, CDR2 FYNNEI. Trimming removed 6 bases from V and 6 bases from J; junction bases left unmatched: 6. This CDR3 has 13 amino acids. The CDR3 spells CASRSDRGAEAFF. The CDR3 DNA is TGTGCCAGCAGGAGTGACAGGGGCGCTGAAGCTTTCTTT.

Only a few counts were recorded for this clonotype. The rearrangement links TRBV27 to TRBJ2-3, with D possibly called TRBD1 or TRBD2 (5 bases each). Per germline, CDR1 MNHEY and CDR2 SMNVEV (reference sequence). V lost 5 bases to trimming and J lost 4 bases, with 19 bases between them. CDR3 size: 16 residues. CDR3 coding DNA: TGTGCCAGCAGTAGGCAGGGTATCGGGGCTGCAGATACGCAGTATTTT. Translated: CASSRQGIGAADTQYF.

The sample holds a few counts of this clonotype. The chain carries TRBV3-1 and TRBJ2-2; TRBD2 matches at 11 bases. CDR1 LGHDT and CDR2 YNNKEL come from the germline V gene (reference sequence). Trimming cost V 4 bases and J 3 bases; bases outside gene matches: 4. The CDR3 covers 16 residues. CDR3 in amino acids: CASSLSGGADTGELFF. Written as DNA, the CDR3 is TGTGCCAGCAGCCTTAGCGGGGGGGCGGACACCGGGGAGCTGTTTTTT.

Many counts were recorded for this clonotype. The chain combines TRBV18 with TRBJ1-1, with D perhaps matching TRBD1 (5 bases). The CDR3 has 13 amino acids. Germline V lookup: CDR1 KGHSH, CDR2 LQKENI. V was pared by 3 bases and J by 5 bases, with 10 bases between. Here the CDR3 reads CASSPSRGTEAFF. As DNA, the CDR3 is TGTGCCAGCTCACCCTCTAGGGGTACTGAAGCTTTCTTT.

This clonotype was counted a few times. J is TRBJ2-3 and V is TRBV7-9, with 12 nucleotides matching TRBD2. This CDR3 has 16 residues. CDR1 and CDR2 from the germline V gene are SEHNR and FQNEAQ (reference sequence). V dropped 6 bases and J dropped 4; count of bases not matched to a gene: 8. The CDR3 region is CASRKTSGGIADTQYF. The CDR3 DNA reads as TGTGCCAGCAGAAAAACTAGCGGGGGGATCGCAGATACGCAGTATTTT.

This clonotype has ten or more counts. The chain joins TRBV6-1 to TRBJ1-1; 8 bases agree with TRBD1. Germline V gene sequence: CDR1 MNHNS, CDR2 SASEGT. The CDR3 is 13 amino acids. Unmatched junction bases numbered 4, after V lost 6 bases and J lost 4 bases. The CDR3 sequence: CASRTGEITEAFF. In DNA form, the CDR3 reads TGTGCCAGCAGGACAGGGGAGATCACTGAAGCTTTCTTT.

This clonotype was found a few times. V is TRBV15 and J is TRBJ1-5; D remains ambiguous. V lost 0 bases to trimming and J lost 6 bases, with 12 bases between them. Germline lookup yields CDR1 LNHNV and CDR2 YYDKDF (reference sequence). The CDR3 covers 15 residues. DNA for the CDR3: TGTGCCACCAGCAGAGATCGAATCTTTTCTCAGCCCCAGCATTTT. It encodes CATSRDRIFSQPQHF.

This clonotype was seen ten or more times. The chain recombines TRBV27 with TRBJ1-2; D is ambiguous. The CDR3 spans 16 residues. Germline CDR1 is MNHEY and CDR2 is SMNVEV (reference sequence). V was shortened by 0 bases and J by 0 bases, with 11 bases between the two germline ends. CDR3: CASSLSITGTNYGYTF. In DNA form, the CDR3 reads TGTGCCAGCAGTTTATCAATCACCGGGACTAACTATGGCTACACCTTC.

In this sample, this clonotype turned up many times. The DNA of the CDR3 is TGTGCCAGCAGTTTAATGTCCTACGAGCAGTACTTC. This sequence encodes CASSLMSYEQYF. The chain combines TRBV28 with TRBJ2-7; D is undetermined. CDR3 length: 12 amino acids. The germline V gene encodes CDR1 MDHEN and CDR2 SYDVKM. The ends were cut back, 2 bases at V and 1 base at J, with 3 bases in the middle.

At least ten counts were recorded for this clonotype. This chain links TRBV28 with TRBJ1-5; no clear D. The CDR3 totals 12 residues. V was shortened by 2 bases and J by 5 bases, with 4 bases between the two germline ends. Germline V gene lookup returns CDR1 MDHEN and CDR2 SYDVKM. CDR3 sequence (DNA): TGTGCCAGCAGTTTAAGACATCAGCCCCAGCATTTT. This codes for CASSLRHQPQHF.

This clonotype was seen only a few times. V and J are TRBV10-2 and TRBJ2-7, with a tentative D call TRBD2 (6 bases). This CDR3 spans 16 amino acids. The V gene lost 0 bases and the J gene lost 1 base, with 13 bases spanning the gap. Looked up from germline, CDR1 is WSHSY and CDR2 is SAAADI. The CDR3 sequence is CASSESRASASYEQYF. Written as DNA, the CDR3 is TGCGCCAGCAGTGAGTCTCGGGCTAGCGCATCCTACGAGCAGTACTTC.

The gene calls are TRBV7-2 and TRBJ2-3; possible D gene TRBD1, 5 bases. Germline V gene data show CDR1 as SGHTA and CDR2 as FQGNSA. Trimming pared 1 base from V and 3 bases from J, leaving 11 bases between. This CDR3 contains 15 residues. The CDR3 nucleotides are TGTGCCAGCAGCTTAGGGCGGAAGGGGACAGATACGCAGTATTTT. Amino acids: CASSLGRKGTDTQYF.

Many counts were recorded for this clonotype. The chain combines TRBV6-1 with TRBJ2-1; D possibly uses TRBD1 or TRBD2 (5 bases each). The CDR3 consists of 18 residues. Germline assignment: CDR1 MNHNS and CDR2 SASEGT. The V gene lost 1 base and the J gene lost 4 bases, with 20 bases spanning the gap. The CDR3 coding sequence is TGTGCCAGCAGTGAAGAGGGGCTAGCTTTAACATGGTACAATGAGCAGTTCTTC. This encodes CASSEEGLALTWYNEQFF.

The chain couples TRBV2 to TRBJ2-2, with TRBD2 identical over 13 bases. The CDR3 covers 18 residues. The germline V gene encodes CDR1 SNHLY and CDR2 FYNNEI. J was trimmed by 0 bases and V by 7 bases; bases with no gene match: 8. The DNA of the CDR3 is TGTGCCAGCAAGGTGGGGACTAGCGGGGTCGCGAACACCGGGGAGCTGTTTTTT. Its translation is CASKVGTSGVANTGELFF.

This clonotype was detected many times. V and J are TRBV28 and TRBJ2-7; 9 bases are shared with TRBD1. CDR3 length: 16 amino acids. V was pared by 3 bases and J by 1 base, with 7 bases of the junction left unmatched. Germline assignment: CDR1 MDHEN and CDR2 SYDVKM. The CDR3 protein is CASSFLGTGPSYEQYF. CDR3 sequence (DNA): TGTGCCAGCAGTTTTCTTGGGACAGGGCCTTCCTACGAGCAGTACTTC.